Shown below are 14 T cell receptor beta chains from a single sample sequenced in a study of cytomegalovirus exposure and HLA in healthy donors. The assay was immunoSEQ multiplex PCR, and TCRdb's table has in-frame clones only and misses some. The sample yields approximately 220,000 clones, approximately 88% seen once. Sequencing was done on a sample of PBMCs. The receptor set was obtained from a woman aged 25 to 39 in good health and CMV-seropositive.

The chain links TRBV30 to TRBJ2-5, with 8 positions matching TRBD2. The germline V gene encodes CDR1 GTSNPN and CDR2 SVGIG (reference sequence). The CDR3 totals 17 residues. The junction had 15 bases not matched to a gene; V was cut back by 3 bases and J by 3 bases. CDR3 coding DNA: TGTGCCTGGAGCAACCGGCGGTCGGGACTAGGAGAAGAGACCCAGTACTTC. It specifies CAWSNRRSGLGEETQYF.

V is TRBV18 and J is TRBJ2-7; D call uncertain. Trimming took off 2 bases at V and 6 bases at J, with 17 bases between the two ends. The CDR3 is 15 amino acids. Germline CDR1 is KGHSH and CDR2 is LQKENI. The CDR3 DNA sequence: TGTGCCAGCTCACCAACCCTGAGTGGTGGGTCCGAGCAGTACTTC. It yields the protein CASSPTLSGGSEQYF.

The CDR3 loop reads CAWSGMGLNYEQYF. CDR3 coding DNA: TGTGCCTGGAGTGGGATGGGGCTGAACTACGAGCAGTACTTC. This sequence joins TRBV30 and TRBJ2-7; D perhaps matches TRBD1 (5 bases). Germline CDR1 and CDR2: GTSNPN and SVGIG (reference sequence). The germline V and J ends were trimmed by 1 base and 3 bases, with 13 bases remaining between them. The CDR3 extends over 14 amino acids.

The chain recombines TRBV29-1 with TRBJ2-7; 9 nucleotides align to TRBD2. The V gene end was trimmed by 7 bases and the J gene end by 2 bases; junction bases not matched to a gene: 9. The germline gives CDR1 SQVTM, CDR2 ANQGSEA. The CDR3 totals 14 residues. The CDR3 DNA is TGCAGCGAAAACCGAGCGGGAGGTCCCTACGAGCAGTACTTC. Translated: CSENRAGGPYEQYF.

The CDR3 nucleotides read TGCGCCAGCAGCTTGGGGTCTTGGCGGGTGAGGCGGTACTTC. It codes for CASSLGSWRVRRYF. This sequence joins TRBV5-1 and TRBJ2-7; a possible D gene is TRBD2 (5 bases). The CDR3 runs 14 residues. The V and J ends lost 0 bases and 12 bases respectively, with 19 bases between them. Germline lookup yields CDR1 SGHRS and CDR2 YFSETQ.

The J gene is TRBJ1-1, the V gene TRBV2; no reliable D call. This CDR3 is 15 amino acids long. Trimming took off 6 bases at V and 1 base at J, with 15 bases between the two ends. In germline, CDR1 is SNHLY, CDR2 FYNNEI. The CDR3 nucleotides are TGTGCCAGCAGCAGGAAGGATTGGGGGAACACTGAAGCTTTCTTT. It specifies CASSRKDWGNTEAFF.

This chain links TRBV19 with TRBJ1-5; D is possibly TRBD1 (5 bases). The V gene lost 6 bases and the J gene lost 4 bases, with 13 bases spanning the gap. Germline-derived CDR1 and CDR2 are LNHDA and SQIVND (reference sequence). This CDR3 has 14 amino acids. The CDR3 sequence: CASRPRGTNQPQHF. CDR3 DNA sequence: TGTGCCAGTAGGCCCCGGGGGACGAATCAGCCCCAGCATTTT.

This chain's CDR3 is CASSDLGGRYQETQYF. CDR3 sequence (DNA): TGTGCCAGCAGTGACTTGGGCGGAAGGTACCAAGAGACCCAGTACTTC. The chain recombines TRBV25-1 with TRBJ2-5; D gene uncertain. The germline V gene encodes CDR1 MGHDK and CDR2 SYGVNS. The CDR3 loop spans 16 amino acids. The V end lost 3 bases, the J end lost 0 bases, and 14 bases lay between the germline ends.

The V call is TRBV7-8, the J call TRBJ2-1, with 7 bases lining up with TRBD1. The CDR3 loop spans 16 amino acids. Germline CDR1 reads SGHVS; CDR2 reads FQNEAQ. With V trimmed by 5 bases and J by 8 bases, 15 bases remained unmatched. CDR3 nucleotide sequence: TGTGCCAGCAGCCCCTGGGTCCCAGGGGGTTTCCATGAGCAGTTCTTC. Translated: CASSPWVPGGFHEQFF.

The chain uses TRBV20-1 and TRBJ1-1; D gene unclear. The CDR3 loop spans 11 amino acids. In germline, CDR1 is DFQATT, CDR2 SNEGSKA (reference sequence). This CDR3 is CRATSGTEAFF. The CDR3, as DNA: TGCAGGGCGACTTCAGGTACTGAAGCTTTCTTT.

J is TRBJ2-1 and V is TRBV4-1; D unclear. This CDR3 contains 13 residues. The V gene's germline CDR1 is MGHRA and CDR2 YSYEKL. Trimming shortened V by 1 base and J by 8 bases, and 9 bases separated the two germline ends. Here the CDR3 reads CASSQVQSYEQFF. The DNA of the CDR3 is TGCGCCAGCAGCCAAGTCCAATCTTATGAGCAGTTCTTC.

In this sample, this clone turned up a few times. This sequence joins TRBV19 and TRBJ1-3; D remains unclear. CDR3 length equals 15 residues. The germline V gene encodes CDR1 LNHDA and CDR2 SQIVND (reference sequence). V gave up 2 bases and J gave up 0 bases, with 8 bases separating them. The CDR3 nucleotides are TGTGCCAGTAGTATAAGCGGGAGCTCTGGAAACACCATATATTTT. Translated: CASSISGSSGNTIYF. Based on the CDR3 plus reference TRBV19 and TRBJ1-3, the full variable domain is DGGITQSPKYLFRKEGQNVTLSCEQNLNHDAMYWYRQDPGQGLRLIYYSQIVNDFQKGDIAEGYSVSREKKESFPLTVTSAQKNPTAFYLCASSISGSSGNTIYFGEGSWLTVV.

The J gene is TRBJ2-1, the V gene TRBV6-5; the D is unclear. Looked up from germline, CDR1 is MNHEY and CDR2 is SVGAGI. Trimming cost V 6 bases and J 1 base, with 13 bases left between them. The CDR3 contains 15 residues. CDR3 sequence (DNA): TGTGCCAGCAGACCACAGTATAATTCCTACAATGAGCAGTTCTTC. Translation gives CASRPQYNSYNEQFF.

This chain connects TRBV30 to TRBJ1-1; D is perhaps TRBD1 (6 bases). V was trimmed by 4 bases and J by 0 bases, leaving 9 bases between them. This CDR3 contains 13 residues. The V gene's germline CDR1 is GTSNPN and CDR2 SVGIG (reference sequence). The CDR3 bases are TGTGCCTGGATCAGGGGCGTGAACACTGAAGCTTTCTTT. Protein product: CAWIRGVNTEAFF.